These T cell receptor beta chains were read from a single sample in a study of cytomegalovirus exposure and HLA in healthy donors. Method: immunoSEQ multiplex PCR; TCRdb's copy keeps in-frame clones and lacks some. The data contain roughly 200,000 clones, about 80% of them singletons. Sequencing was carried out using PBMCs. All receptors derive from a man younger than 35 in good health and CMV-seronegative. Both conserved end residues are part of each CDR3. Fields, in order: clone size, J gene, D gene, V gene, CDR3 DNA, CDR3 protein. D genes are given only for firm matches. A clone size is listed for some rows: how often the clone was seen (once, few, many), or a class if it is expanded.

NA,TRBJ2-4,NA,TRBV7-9,TGTGCCAGCAGCCTCATCTCCGCTGTACTAGCCAAAAACATTCAGTACTTC,CASSLISAVLAKNIQYF
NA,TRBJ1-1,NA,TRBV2,TGTGCCAGCTGTGATGGGCGAGGGACTGAAGCTTTCTTT,CASCDGRGTEAFF
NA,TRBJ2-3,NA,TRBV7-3,TGTGCCAGCAGCTTAAGCCGGACAGCGGATACGCAGTATTTT,CASSLSRTADTQYF
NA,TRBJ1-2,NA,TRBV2,TGTGCCAGCAGTGGGCGCGGCAGTCCTGGCTACACCTTC,CASSGRGSPGYTF
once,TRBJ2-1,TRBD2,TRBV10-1,TGCGCCAGCAGTGAGGGTAGCGGGAGAGGTGAGCAGTTCTTC,CASSEGSGRGEQFF
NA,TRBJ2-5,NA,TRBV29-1,TGCAGCGTTGAAGAGAGGCAGGGAGGTCGAGAGACCCAGTACTTC,CSVEERQGGRETQYF
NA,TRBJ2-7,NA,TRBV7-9,TGTTCCAGCAGCTTTAACAGGCCCTACGAGCAGTACTTC,CSSSFNRPYEQYF
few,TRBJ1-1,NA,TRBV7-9,TGTGCCAGCAGCTCCTACAGGGTTAACACTGAAGCTTTCTTT,CASSSYRVNTEAFF
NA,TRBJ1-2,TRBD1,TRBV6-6,TGTGCCAGCGGCCGGACAGGGGTAGACTATGGCTACACCTTC,CASGRTGVDYGYTF
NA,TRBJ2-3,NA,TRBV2,TGTGCCAGCAGGTTGGCTAGTGCAGATACGCAGTATTTT,CASRLASADTQYF
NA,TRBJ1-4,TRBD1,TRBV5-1,TGCGCCAGCAGCTTGGCTACAGGGGGGAATGAAAAACTGTTTTTT,CASSLATGGNEKLFF
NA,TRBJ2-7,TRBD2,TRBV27,TGTGCCAGCAGCTACTCTAACCCTAGAGCGGGAGGCACCTACGAGCAGTACTTC,CASSYSNPRAGGTYEQYF
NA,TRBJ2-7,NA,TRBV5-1,TGCGCCAGCAGCTTGGCAACAGTCATACCTCTGGAGCAGTACTTC,CASSLATVIPLEQYF
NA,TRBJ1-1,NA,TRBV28,TGTGCCAGCAGGATCAGCACTGAAGCTTTCTTT,CASRISTEAFF